These 28 T cell receptor beta chains were sequenced from one sample in a study of cytomegalovirus exposure and HLA in healthy donors. The primer mix had 60 Vbeta and 13 Jbeta primers. Using immunoSEQ multiplex PCR, the repertoire was profiled, and TCRdb retains in-frame clones only, with some absent. The repertoire holds fewer than 250,000 clones, with about 81% as singletons. The material sequenced was PBMCs. The receptors shown here come from a man in his forties in good health and CMV-seropositive.

The rearrangement joins TRBV7-6 to TRBJ1-6; 8 bases line up with TRBD1. This CDR3 comprises 13 residues. Germline CDR1 reads SGHVS; CDR2 reads FNYEAQ. V was clipped by 6 bases and J by 7 bases; unmatched bases: 2. The CDR3 bases are TGTGCCAGCAGTTGGACAGGGAATTCACCCCTCCACTTT. Amino acid sequence: CASSWTGNSPLHF.

The V and J genes are TRBV6-6 and TRBJ2-1, with D possibly TRBD2 on 6 matching bases. The CDR3 sequence is 15 residues long. Trimming took off 6 bases at V and 7 bases at J, with 19 bases between the two ends. CDR1 and CDR2 from the germline V gene are MNHNY and SVGAGI (reference sequence). The CDR3 loop is CASRAGTREWNEQFF. The CDR3 DNA follows: TGTGCCAGCAGGGCCGGGACTCGTGAGTGGAATGAGCAGTTCTTC.

V usage is TRBV30 and J usage is TRBJ2-7; D gene unclear. This CDR3 spans 12 amino acids. Trimming stripped 0 bases from V and 3 bases from J, with 6 bases between. CDR1 is GTSNPN and CDR2 is SVGIG in the germline V gene (reference sequence). The CDR3 here is CAWSVQSYEQYF. The CDR3 nucleotides are TGTGCCTGGAGTGTACAAAGCTACGAGCAGTACTTC.

The genes are TRBV30 and TRBJ2-4, with a tentative D call TRBD2 (6 bases). CDR1 is GTSNPN and CDR2 is SVGIG in the germline V gene (reference sequence). The CDR3 loop spans 15 amino acids. Trimming removed 7 bases at V and 8 bases at J, with 24 bases between. CDR3 protein: CALRDFRTQGDIQYF. CDR3 coding DNA: TGTGCCTTACGGGACTTCCGGACTCAAGGCGACATTCAGTACTTC.

This chain joins TRBV5-1 and TRBJ1-1; D might be TRBD1 (5 bases). Germline CDR1 and CDR2: SGHRS and YFSETQ. The CDR3 is 13 amino acids. Deletions cut 0 bases from V and 5 bases from J, with 8 bases between. CDR3 bases: TGCGCCAGCAGCTTGGGCAGGGTTACTGAAGCTTTCTTT. Protein sequence: CASSLGRVTEAFF.

The V call is TRBV11-2, the J call TRBJ2-7; perhaps TRBD2 as D (6 bases). The CDR3 length is 14 residues. The V and J ends lost 0 bases and 6 bases respectively, with 12 bases between them. Germline-derived CDR1 and CDR2 are SGHAT and FQNNGV. The CDR3 sequence is CASSLDGGWGEQYF. The DNA for the CDR3 is TGTGCCAGCAGCTTAGATGGGGGGTGGGGCGAGCAGTACTTC.

The V call is TRBV5-4, the J call TRBJ1-2, with 8 nucleotides matching TRBD1. This CDR3 region has 15 residues. In germline, CDR1 is SGHNT, CDR2 YYREEE (reference sequence). V trimming: 0 bases; J trimming: 4 bases; junction bases outside the gene matches: 5. This CDR3 reads CASSLAGGPRYGYTF. The DNA of the CDR3 is TGTGCCAGCAGCTTGGCAGGGGGCCCCCGCTATGGCTACACCTTC. Supplemented by reference TRBV5-4 and TRBJ1-2, the full variable domain reads ETGVTQSPTHLIKTRGQQVTLRCSSQSGHNTVSWYQQALGQGPQFIFQYYREEENGRGNFPPRFSGLQFPNYSSELNVNALELDDSALYLCASSLAGGPRYGYTFGSGTRLTVV.

This clone was observed a handful of times. This rearrangement joins TRBV19 to TRBJ2-6; TRBD1 matches at 8 bases. V was clipped by 5 bases and J by 2 bases; unmatched bases: 8. Germline values: CDR1 LNHDA, CDR2 SQIVND (reference sequence). The CDR3 runs 17 residues. CDR3 DNA sequence: TGTGCCAGTAGTCCCTCCGCAGGGGGCGCTGGGGCCAACGTCCTGACTTTC. Translating gives CASSPSAGGAGANVLTF.

The V call is TRBV15, the J call TRBJ1-4; D unclear. The CDR3 is made up of 13 amino acids. Per the germline V gene, CDR1 is LNHNV and CDR2 is YYDKDF (reference sequence). Deletions cut 0 bases from V and 8 bases from J, with 7 bases between. In DNA, the CDR3 is TGTGCCACCAGCAGAGATGGGAGAGAAAAACTGTTTTTT. It translates to CATSRDGREKLFF.

This clone appeared a single time. The chain has TRBV6-5 and TRBJ2-7; TRBD2 matches at 12 bases. The CDR3 length is 15 residues. Germline V gene data show CDR1 as MNHEY and CDR2 as SVGAGI. V shed 6 bases and J 4 bases; nucleotides not matched to a gene: 7. The CDR3: CASRKGLAGNYEQYV. DNA of the CDR3: TGTGCCAGCAGGAAAGGACTAGCGGGAAATTACGAGCAGTACGTC.

CDR3: CASRQGGVGGEAFF. CDR3 bases: TGTGCCAGCAGGCAAGGGGGGGTAGGAGGGGAAGCTTTCTTT. This chain connects TRBV28 to TRBJ1-1; possibly TRBD1 for D (6 bases). Per germline, CDR1 MDHEN and CDR2 SYDVKM. The V and J ends lost 6 bases and 8 bases respectively, with 19 bases between them. The CDR3 loop spans 14 amino acids. The full variable domain, completed using reference TRBV28 and TRBJ1-1, is DVKVTQSSRYLVKRTGEKVFLECVQDMDHENMFWYRQDPGLGLRLIYFSYDVKMKEKGDIPEGYSVSREKKERFSLILESASTNQTSMYLCASRQGGVGGEAFFGQGTRLTVV.

The rearrangement links TRBV14 to TRBJ2-7, with D perhaps TRBD2 (6 bases). Germline V gene sequence: CDR1 SGHDN, CDR2 FVKESK. V was pared by 4 bases and J by 3 bases, with 7 bases between. CDR3 length: 12 residues. This CDR3 is CASSPAGYEQYF. The CDR3 DNA reads TGTGCCAGCAGCCCAGCGGGCTACGAGCAGTACTTC.

The genes are TRBV7-9 and TRBJ1-4; D is uncertain. The germline gives CDR1 SEHNR, CDR2 FQNEAQ (reference sequence). CDR3 length equals 15 residues. The V end was cut by 5 bases, the J end by 8 bases, with 18 bases between. DNA for the CDR3: TGTGCCAGCAGCGCCTCGGAGGGTAGAGCGGAAAAACTGTTTTTT. Translated: CASSASEGRAEKLFF.

This clone was seen only a few times. J is TRBJ2-5 and V is TRBV7-6; maybe TRBD1 (6 bases). From germline, CDR1 is SGHVS and CDR2 FNYEAQ. Trimming removed 1 base from V and 3 bases from J, with 6 bases in between. This CDR3 is 13 amino acids long. CDR3 region: CASSLGTEETQYF. The CDR3 DNA reads TGTGCCAGCAGCTTAGGGACAGAAGAGACCCAGTACTTC. Drawing the rest from reference TRBV7-6 and TRBJ2-5, the complete variable domain is GAGVSQSPRYKVTKRGQDVALRCDPISGHVSLYWYRQALGQGPEFLTYFNYEAQQDKSGLPNDRFSAERPEGSISTLTIQRTEQRDSAMYRCASSLGTEETQYFGPGTRLLVL.

The V gene is TRBV6-4, the J gene TRBJ1-1, with TRBD1 identical over 7 bases. Losses at the gene ends were 0 bases for V and 4 bases for J; bases not matched to a gene: 11. The CDR3 runs to 17 residues. Germline CDR1 and CDR2: MRHNA and SNTAGT. CDR3 bases: TGTGCCAGCAGTGACTCGAATCGGACAGGTCTGGGCACTGAAGCTTTCTTT. Translated, it gives CASSDSNRTGLGTEAFF.

This clone was counted between two and nine times. This rearrangement joins TRBV13 to TRBJ2-7; D might be TRBD1 (6 bases). The V gene's germline CDR1 is PRHDT and CDR2 FYEKMQ (reference sequence). Deletions cut 6 bases from V and 3 bases from J, with 18 bases between. This CDR3 has 15 residues. CDR3 sequence reads: CASRAQGVSGYEQYF. DNA of the CDR3: TGTGCCAGCAGGGCACAGGGTGTGAGTGGCTACGAGCAGTACTTC.

The V call is TRBV6-6, the J call TRBJ1-4; 9 positions match TRBD1. V was clipped by 5 bases and J by 7 bases; unmatched bases: 8. Germline assignment: CDR1 MNHNY and CDR2 SVGAGI (reference sequence). This CDR3 spans 15 amino acids. The CDR3 DNA reads as TGTGCCAGCAGTGACAGCAGGGACAGGGTTGAAAAACTGTTTTTT. Translating gives CASSDSRDRVEKLFF.

This chain joins TRBV19 and TRBJ2-5; maybe TRBD2 (6 bases). This CDR3 comprises 16 residues. Germline assignment: CDR1 LNHDA and CDR2 SQIVND (reference sequence). Trimming cost V 4 bases and J 5 bases, with 20 bases left between them. CDR3 region: CASSTGDSRRRETQYF. DNA for the CDR3: TGTGCCAGTAGTACTGGGGACTCCCGAAGGAGGGAGACCCAGTACTTC.

The rearrangement links TRBV18 to TRBJ2-3, with TRBD2 identical over 8 bases. This CDR3 comprises 14 residues. From germline, CDR1 is KGHSH and CDR2 LQKENI. The junction had 3 bases not matched to a gene; V was cut back by 3 bases and J by 4 bases. CDR3 region: CASSPTGLADTQYF. CDR3 DNA sequence: TGTGCCAGCTCACCTACGGGACTAGCAGATACGCAGTATTTT.

The chain recombines TRBV6-5 with TRBJ1-2; tentatively, D is TRBD1 (6 bases). Trimming took 8 bases from V and 3 from J, leaving 10 bases between them. Germline V CDR1 and CDR2: MNHEY, SVGAGI. The length of the CDR3 is 12 residues. The CDR3 here is CASRTAYYGYTF. The DNA of the CDR3 is TGTGCCAGCCGGACAGCATACTATGGCTACACCTTC.

This chain uses TRBV5-6 with TRBJ2-1; a possible D gene is TRBD2 (6 bases). The CDR3 covers 13 residues. Trimming removed 2 bases from V and 6 bases from J, with 9 bases in between. Germline CDR1 SGHDT, CDR2 YYEEEE. This chain's CDR3 is CASSFGAGNEQFF. For the CDR3, the DNA is TGTGCCAGCAGCTTCGGAGCGGGCAATGAGCAGTTCTTC. The full variable domain, in which reference TRBV5-6 and TRBJ2-1 provide the parts outside the CDR3, is DAGVTQSPTHLIKTRGQQVTLRCSPKSGHDTVSWYQQALGQGPQFIFQYYEEEERQRGNFPDRFSGHQFPNYSSELNVNALLLGDSALYLCASSFGAGNEQFFGPGTRLTVL.

The chain has TRBV15 and TRBJ2-5; D unresolved. V was shortened by 7 bases and J by 1 base, with 19 bases between the two germline ends. CDR3 size: 16 residues. Germline CDR1 LNHNV, CDR2 YYDKDF (reference sequence). The CDR3 DNA follows: TGTGCCACCAACCACCTCGGAACAGTCTCCCAAGAGACCCAGTACTTC. This gives the protein CATNHLGTVSQETQYF.

The chain recombines TRBV4-2 with TRBJ2-5; possibly TRBD2 for D (6 bases). Germline V gene lookup returns CDR1 LGHNA and CDR2 YNFKEQ. With 3 bases removed from V and 2 bases from J, the gap between germline ends came to 22 bases. The CDR3 loop spans 18 amino acids. The CDR3 DNA reads TGTGCCAGCAGCCACCCCGATCCCCAATTGACTAGACAAGAGACCCAGTACTTC. Translated: CASSHPDPQLTRQETQYF.

A single count supports this clone. V is TRBV5-4 and J is TRBJ1-1; D is perhaps TRBD1 (5 bases). CDR3 length equals 15 residues. Germline V lookup: CDR1 SGHNT, CDR2 YYREEE (reference sequence). V shed 3 bases and J shed 5 bases, with 17 bases lying between them. The CDR3 reads CASSSRTFSGTEAFF. The CDR3 nucleotides are TGTGCCAGCAGCTCCCGGACATTTTCAGGGACTGAAGCTTTCTTT.

This chain joins TRBV28 and TRBJ1-6; D perhaps matches TRBD1 (6 bases). V lost 11 bases and J 10 bases, leaving 15 bases between the germline ends. Germline V gene lookup returns CDR1 MDHEN and CDR2 SYDVKM. This CDR3 comprises 12 residues. The CDR3 region is CAASQGHSPLHF. DNA for the CDR3: TGTGCCGCAAGCCAGGGGCACTCACCCCTCCACTTT.

The chain carries TRBV6-1 and TRBJ2-7, with D tentatively TRBD1 (5 bases). The V gene's germline CDR1 is MNHNS and CDR2 SASEGT. The CDR3 contains 13 residues. Between the trimmed V and J ends, which lost 1 base and 3 bases, there was a span of 7 bases. For the CDR3, the DNA is TGTGCCAGCAGTGAAGTTAGGGGCTACGAGCAGTACTTC. This translates into CASSEVRGYEQYF.

This clone has more than one count but fewer than ten. The chain has TRBV6-1 and TRBJ2-7; 9 bases are shared with TRBD2. Germline loops: CDR1 MNHNS, CDR2 SASEGT. J was trimmed by 7 bases and V by 2 bases; bases with no gene match: 9. This CDR3 contains 15 residues. The CDR3 sequence is CASSERGGRALEQYF. CDR3 DNA: TGTGCCAGCAGTGAACGGGGCGGGAGGGCCCTTGAGCAGTACTTC.

The V and J genes are TRBV7-8 and TRBJ2-1, with 11 positions matching TRBD2. The CDR3 length is 16 residues. Unmatched junction bases numbered 8, after V lost 2 bases and J lost 8 bases. The germline CDR1 and CDR2 sequences are SGHVS and FQNEAQ. In DNA form, the CDR3 reads TGTGCCAGCAGCTTATTAGCGGGAGGGCCGGGCCATGAGCAGTTCTTC. Protein product: CASSLLAGGPGHEQFF.